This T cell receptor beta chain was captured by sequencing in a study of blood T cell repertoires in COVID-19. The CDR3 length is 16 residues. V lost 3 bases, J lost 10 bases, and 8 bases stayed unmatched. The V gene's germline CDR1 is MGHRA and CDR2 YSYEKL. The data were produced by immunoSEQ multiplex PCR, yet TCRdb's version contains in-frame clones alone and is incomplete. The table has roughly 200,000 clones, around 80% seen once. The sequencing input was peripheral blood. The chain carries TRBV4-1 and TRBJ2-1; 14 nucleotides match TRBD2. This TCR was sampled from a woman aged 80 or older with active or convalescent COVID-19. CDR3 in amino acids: CASSQLTSGGVGEQFF. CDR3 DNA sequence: TGCGCCAGCAGCCAGCTGACTAGCGGGGGGGTTGGAGAGCAGTTCTTC.